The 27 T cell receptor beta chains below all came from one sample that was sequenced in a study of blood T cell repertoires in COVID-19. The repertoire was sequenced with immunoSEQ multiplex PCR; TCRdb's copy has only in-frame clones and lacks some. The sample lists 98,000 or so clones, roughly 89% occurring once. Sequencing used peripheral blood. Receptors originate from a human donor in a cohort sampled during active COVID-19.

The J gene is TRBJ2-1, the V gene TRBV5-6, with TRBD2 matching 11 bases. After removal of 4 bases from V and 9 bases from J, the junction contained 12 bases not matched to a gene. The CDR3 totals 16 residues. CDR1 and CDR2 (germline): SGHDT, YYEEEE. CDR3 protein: CASSRRGSGRAIEQFF. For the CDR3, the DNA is TGTGCCAGCAGCCGAAGGGGTAGCGGGAGGGCCATTGAGCAGTTCTTC.

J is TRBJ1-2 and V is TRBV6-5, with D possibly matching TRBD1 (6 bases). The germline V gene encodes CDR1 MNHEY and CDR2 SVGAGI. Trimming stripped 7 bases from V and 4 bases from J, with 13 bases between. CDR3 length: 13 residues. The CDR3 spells CASNPDSFYGYTF. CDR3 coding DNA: TGTGCCAGCAATCCGGACAGCTTCTATGGCTACACCTTC.

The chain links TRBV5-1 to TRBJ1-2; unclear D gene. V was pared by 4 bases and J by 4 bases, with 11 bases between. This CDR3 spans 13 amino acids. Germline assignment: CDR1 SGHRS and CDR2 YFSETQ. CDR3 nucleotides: TGCGCCAGCAGCGTGGAGGCGGCCTATGGCTACACCTTC. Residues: CASSVEAAYGYTF.

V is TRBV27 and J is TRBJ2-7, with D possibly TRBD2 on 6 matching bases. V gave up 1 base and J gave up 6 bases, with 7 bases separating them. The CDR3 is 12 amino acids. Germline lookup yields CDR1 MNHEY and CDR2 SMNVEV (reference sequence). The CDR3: CASSLLGGEQYF. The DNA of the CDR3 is TGTGCCAGCAGTTTATTGGGAGGCGAGCAGTACTTC.

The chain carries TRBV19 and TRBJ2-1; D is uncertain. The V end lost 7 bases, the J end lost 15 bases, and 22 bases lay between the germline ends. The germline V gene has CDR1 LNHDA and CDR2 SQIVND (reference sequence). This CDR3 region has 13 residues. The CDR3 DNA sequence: TGTGCCAGTACTCCATCAGGTTTCCCCAGTGTGTTCTTC. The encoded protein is CASTPSGFPSVFF.

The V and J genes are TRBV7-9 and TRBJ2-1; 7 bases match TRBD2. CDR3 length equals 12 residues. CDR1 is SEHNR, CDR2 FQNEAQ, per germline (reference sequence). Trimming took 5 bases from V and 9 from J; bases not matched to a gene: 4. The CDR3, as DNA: TGTGCCAGCAGCCCCGGGGGGTCTGAGCAGTTCTTC. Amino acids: CASSPGGSEQFF.

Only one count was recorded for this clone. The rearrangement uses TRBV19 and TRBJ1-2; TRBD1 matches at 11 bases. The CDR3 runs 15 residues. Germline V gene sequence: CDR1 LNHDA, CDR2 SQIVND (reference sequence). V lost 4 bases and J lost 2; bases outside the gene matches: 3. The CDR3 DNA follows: TGTGCCAGTAGTACTCGGGACAGGGGGAACTATGGCTACACCTTC. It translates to CASSTRDRGNYGYTF.

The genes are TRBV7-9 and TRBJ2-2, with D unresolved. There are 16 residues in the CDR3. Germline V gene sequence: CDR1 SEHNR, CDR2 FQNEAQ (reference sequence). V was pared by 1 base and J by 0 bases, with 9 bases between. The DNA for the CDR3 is TGTGCCAGCAGCTTAGGTAGAACCACGAACACCGGGGAGCTGTTTTTT. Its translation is CASSLGRTTNTGELFF.

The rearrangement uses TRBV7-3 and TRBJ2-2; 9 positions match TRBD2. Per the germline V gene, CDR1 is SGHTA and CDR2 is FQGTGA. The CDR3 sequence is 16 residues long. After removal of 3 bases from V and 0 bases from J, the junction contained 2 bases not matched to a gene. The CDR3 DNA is TGTGCCAGCAGCTTTAGCGGGAGCCCGAACACCGGGGAGCTGTTTTTT. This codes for CASSFSGSPNTGELFF.

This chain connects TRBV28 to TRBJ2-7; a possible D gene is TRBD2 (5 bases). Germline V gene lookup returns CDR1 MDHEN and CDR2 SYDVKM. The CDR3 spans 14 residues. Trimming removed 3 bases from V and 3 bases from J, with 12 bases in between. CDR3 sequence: CASSLPAGRYEQYF. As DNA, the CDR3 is TGTGCCAGCAGTTTGCCCGCGGGTCGCTACGAGCAGTACTTC.

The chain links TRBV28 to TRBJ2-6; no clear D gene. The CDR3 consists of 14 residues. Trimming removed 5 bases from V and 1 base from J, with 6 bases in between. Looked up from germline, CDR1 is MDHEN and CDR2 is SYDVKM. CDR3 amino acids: CASSGTSGANVLTF. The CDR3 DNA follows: TGTGCCAGCAGTGGTACTTCTGGGGCCAACGTCCTGACTTTC.

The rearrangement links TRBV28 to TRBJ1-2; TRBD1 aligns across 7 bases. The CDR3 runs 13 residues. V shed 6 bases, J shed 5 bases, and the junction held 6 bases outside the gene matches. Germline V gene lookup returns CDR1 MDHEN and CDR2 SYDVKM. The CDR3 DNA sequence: TGTGCCAGCAGCCTGGGACAGCAATATGGCTACACCTTC. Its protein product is CASSLGQQYGYTF.

CDR3 in amino acids: CASGQPNSPLHF. CDR3 coding DNA: TGTGCCAGCGGACAGCCGAATTCACCCCTCCACTTT. The chain uses TRBV27 and TRBJ1-6, with a possible D match to TRBD1 (6 bases). The V gene lost 8 bases and the J gene lost 7 bases, with 9 bases spanning the gap. Looked up from germline, CDR1 is MNHEY and CDR2 is SMNVEV (reference sequence). The CDR3 extends over 12 amino acids.

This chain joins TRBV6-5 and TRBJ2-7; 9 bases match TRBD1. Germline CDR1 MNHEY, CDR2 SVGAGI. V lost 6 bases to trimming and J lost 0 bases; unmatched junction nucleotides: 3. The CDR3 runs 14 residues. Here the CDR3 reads CASRGTGSSYEQYF. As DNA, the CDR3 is TGTGCCAGCAGAGGGACAGGGAGCTCCTACGAGCAGTACTTC.

The CDR3 DNA reads as TGTGCCAGCAGCCCGGATAGCGGGCGCTCCTACAATGAGCAGTTCTTC. It encodes CASSPDSGRSYNEQFF. V is TRBV5-4 and J is TRBJ2-1, with TRBD2 matching 7 bases. Trimming at V came to 4 bases and at J to 0 bases, leaving 7 bases not matched to a gene. The CDR3 is 16 residues long. The germline V gene encodes CDR1 SGHNT and CDR2 YYREEE (reference sequence).

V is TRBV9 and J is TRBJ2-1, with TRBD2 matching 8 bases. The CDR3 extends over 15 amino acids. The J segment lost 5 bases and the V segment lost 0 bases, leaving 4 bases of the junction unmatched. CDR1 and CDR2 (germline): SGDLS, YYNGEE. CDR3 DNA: TGTGCCAGCAGCGTAGATGTACTAGCGGACAATGAGCAGTTCTTC. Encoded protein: CASSVDVLADNEQFF.

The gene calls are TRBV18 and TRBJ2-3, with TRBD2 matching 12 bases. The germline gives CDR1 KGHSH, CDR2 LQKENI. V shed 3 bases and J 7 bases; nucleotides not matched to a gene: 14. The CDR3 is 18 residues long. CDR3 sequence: CASSPQTSGSHRANTQYF. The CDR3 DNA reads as TGTGCCAGCTCACCTCAGACTAGCGGGAGCCACCGGGCGAATACGCAGTATTTT.

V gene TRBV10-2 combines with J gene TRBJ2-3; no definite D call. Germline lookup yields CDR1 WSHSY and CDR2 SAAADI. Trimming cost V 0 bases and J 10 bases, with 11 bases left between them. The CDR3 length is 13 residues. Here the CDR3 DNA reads TGCGCCAGCAGTGAGTCCGGCTGGGCCCCGCAGTATTTT. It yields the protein CASSESGWAPQYF.

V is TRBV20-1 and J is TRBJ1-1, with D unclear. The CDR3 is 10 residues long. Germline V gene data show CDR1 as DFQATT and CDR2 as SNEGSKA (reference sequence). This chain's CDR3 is CRAGEGPAFF. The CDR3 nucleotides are TGCAGGGCTGGCGAGGGTCCAGCTTTCTTT.

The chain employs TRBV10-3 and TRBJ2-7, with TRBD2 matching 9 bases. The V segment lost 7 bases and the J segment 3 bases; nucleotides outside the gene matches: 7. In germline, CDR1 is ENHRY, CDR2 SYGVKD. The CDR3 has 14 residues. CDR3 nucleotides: TGTGCCATCACAGATAGCGGGAGTCGCTACGAGCAGTACTTC. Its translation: CAITDSGSRYEQYF.

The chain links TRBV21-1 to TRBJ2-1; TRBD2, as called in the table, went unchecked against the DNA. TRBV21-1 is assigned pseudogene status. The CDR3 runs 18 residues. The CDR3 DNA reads TGTGCCAGCAGCCCGTCCCTTAGCGGGAGGTTCTCCTACAATGAGCAGTTCTTC. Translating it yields CASSPSLSGRFSYNEQFF.

This chain's CDR3 is CASSVGGMENTIYF. CDR3 bases: TGTGCCAGCAGCGTAGGCGGGATGGAAAACACCATATATTTT. The chain combines TRBV9 with TRBJ1-3; the D is unclear. Germline V gene data show CDR1 as SGDLS and CDR2 as YYNGEE. V lost 0 bases and J 6 bases, leaving 10 bases between the germline ends. The CDR3 runs to 14 residues.

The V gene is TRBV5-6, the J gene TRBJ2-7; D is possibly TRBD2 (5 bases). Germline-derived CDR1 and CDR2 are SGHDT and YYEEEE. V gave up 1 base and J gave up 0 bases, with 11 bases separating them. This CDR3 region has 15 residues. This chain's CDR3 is CASSLLGGGSYEQYF. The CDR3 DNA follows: TGTGCCAGCAGCTTGCTTGGCGGAGGCTCCTACGAGCAGTACTTC.

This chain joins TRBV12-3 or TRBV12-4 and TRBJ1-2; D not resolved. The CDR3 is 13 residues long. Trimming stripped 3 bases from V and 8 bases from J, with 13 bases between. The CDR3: CASSFQETRGYTF. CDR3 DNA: TGTGCCAGCAGTTTCCAGGAAACGAGAGGCTACACCTTC.

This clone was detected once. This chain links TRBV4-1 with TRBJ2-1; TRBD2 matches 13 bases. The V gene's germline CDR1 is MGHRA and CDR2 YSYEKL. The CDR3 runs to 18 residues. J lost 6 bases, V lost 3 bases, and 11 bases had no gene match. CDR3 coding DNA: TGCGCCAGCAGCCATCTACTAGCGGGAGGGCCAGCTGGCAATGAGCAGTTCTTC. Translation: CASSHLLAGGPAGNEQFF.

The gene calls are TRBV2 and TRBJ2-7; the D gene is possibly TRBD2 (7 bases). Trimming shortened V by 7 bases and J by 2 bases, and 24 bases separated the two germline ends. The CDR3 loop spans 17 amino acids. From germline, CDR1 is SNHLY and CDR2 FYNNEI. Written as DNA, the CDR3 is TGTGCCAGCACCTCCCACGTGGGCGGGGGCACCGCCTACGAGCAGTACTTC. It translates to CASTSHVGGGTAYEQYF.

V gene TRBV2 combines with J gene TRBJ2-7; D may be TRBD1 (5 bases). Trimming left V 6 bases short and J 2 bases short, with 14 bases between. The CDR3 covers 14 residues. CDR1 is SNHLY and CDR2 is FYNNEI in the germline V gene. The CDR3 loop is CASSSAGAPYEQYF. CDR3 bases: TGTGCCAGCAGCTCGGCTGGGGCCCCCTACGAGCAGTACTTC.